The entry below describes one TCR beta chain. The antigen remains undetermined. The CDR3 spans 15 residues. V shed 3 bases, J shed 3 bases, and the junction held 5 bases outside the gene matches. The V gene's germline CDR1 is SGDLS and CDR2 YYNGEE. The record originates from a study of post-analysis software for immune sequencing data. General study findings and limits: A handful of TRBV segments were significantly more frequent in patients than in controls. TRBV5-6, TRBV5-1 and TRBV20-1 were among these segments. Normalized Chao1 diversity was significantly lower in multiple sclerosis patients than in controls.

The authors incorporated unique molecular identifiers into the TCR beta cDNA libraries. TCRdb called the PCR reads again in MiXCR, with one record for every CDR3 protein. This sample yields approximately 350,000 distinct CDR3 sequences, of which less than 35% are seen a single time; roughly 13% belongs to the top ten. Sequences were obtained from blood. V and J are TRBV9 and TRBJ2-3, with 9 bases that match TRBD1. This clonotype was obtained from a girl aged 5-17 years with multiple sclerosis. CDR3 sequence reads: CASSGGQGFTDTQYF. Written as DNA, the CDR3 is TGTGCCAGCAGCGGTGGACAGGGGTTTACAGATACGCAGTATTTT.